Described below is a single T cell receptor (beta chain) sequence and its context. The germline gives CDR1 MNHEY, CDR2 SMNVEV (reference sequence). V trimming: 6 bases; J trimming: 8 bases; junction bases outside the gene matches: 12. This CDR3 spans 14 amino acids. The method was immunoSEQ multiplex PCR; TCRdb's version includes in-frame clones alone and lacks a portion of them. The sample includes under 95,000 clones, over 75% of them seen just once. The sample is drawn from a study of blood T cell repertoires in COVID-19. The V gene is TRBV27, the J gene TRBJ1-2, with TRBD1 matching 7 bases. Sample: peripheral blood. The clonotype originates from a woman older than 75 with COVID-19, enrolled during active disease. The CDR3 sequence is CASRAWDSLNGYTF. The CDR3 DNA reads as TGTGCCAGCAGAGCCTGGGACAGTCTAAACGGCTACACCTTC.